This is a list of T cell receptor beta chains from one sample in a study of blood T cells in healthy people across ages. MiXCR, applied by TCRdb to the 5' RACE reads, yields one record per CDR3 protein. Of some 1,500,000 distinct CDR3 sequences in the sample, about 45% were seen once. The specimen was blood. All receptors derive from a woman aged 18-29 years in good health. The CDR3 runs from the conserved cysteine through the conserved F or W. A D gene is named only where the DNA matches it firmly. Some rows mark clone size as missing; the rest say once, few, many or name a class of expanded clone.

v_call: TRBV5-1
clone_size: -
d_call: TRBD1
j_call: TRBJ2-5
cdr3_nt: TGCGCCAGCAGCTTGGGGGACAGACGTCTGTACTTC
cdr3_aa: CASSLGDRRLYF

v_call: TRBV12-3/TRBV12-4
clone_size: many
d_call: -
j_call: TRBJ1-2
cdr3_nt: TGTGCCAGCAGTTTATGGCAGGGGTATGGCTACACCTTC
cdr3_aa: CASSLWQGYGYTF

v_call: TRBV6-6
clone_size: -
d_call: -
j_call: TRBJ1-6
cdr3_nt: TGTGCCAGCAGTTACTTACCGGGAGTGGGCGATTCACCCCTCCACTTT
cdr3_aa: CASSYLPGVGDSPLHF

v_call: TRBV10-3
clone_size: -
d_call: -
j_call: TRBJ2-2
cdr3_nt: TGTGCCATCAGCTCAGGCGGGGGCGGCTCGAACACCGGGGAGCTGTTTTTT
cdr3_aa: CAISSGGGGSNTGELFF

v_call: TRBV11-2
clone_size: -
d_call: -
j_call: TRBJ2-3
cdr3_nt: TGTGCCAGCAGCCTCCCGACTGGGTCTAGTACAGATACGCAGTATTTT
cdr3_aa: CASSLPTGSSTDTQYF

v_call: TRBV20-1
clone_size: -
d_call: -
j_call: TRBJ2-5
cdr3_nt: TGCAGTGCTAGAGGCCCAACATGGGAGCAAGAGACCCAGTACTTC
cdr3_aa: CSARGPTWEQETQYF

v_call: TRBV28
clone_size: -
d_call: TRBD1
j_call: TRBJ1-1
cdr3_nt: TGTGCCAGCAGTAAAACCGGGACAGTAAACACTGAAGCTTTCTTT
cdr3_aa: CASSKTGTVNTEAFF

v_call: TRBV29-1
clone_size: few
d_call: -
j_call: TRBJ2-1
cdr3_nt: TGCAGCGTTGAAGGGTATAGGCGGCGGAGCTCCTACAATGAGCAGTTCTTC
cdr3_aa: CSVEGYRRRSSYNEQFF

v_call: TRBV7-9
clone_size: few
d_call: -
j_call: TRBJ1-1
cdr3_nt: TGTGCCAGCAGCTCAAGCGGGGTCGGGGTAATTGAAGCTTTCTTT
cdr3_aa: CASSSSGVGVIEAFF

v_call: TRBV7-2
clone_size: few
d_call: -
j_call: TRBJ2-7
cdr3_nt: TGTGCCAGCAGCTTATATACCGCCGGGCAAGGGGCCTACGAGCAGTACTTC
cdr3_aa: CASSLYTAGQGAYEQYF

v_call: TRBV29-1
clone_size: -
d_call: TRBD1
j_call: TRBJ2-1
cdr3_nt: TGCAGCGTTTATGAGGGGGCATTTTTGGACAATGAGCAGTTCTTC
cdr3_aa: CSVYEGAFLDNEQFF

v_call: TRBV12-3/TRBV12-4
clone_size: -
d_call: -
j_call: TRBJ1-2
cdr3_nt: TGTGCCAGCACCCTGGTTGGCACGGATGGCTACACCTTC
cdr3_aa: CASTLVGTDGYTF

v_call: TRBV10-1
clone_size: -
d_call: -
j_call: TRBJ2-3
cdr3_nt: TGCGCCAGCAGGGAGGACAGCACAGATACGCAGTATTTT
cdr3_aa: CASREDSTDTQYF

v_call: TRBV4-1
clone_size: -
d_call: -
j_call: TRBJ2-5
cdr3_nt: TGCGCCAGCAGCCAAACGGATCGGACCACTAGTCAAGAGACCCAGTACTTC
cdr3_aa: CASSQTDRTTSQETQYF

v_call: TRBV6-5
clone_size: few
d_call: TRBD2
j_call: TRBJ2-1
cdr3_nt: TGTGCCAGCAGAATTGGGACTAGCGGGAGGTATGAGCAGTTCTTC
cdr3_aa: CASRIGTSGRYEQFF

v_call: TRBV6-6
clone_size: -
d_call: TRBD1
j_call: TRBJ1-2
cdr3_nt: TGTGCCAGCAGGGGACAGGTTGACGGCTACACCTTC
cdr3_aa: CASRGQVDGYTF

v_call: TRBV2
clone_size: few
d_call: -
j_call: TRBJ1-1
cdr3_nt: TGTGCCAGCAGTGAAGGGGTGGACACTGAAGCTTTCTTT
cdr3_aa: CASSEGVDTEAFF

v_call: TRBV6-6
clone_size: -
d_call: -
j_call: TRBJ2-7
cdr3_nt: TGTGCCAGCACTAGCGCCTACGAGCAGTACTTC
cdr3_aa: CASTSAYEQYF

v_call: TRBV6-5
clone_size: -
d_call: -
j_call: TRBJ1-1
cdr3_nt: TGTGCCAGAGTCGGGATGAACACTGAAGCTTTCTTT
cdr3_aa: CARVGMNTEAFF

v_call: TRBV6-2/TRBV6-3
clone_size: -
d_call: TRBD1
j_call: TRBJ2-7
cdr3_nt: TGTGCCATTAGGACACCGGGACAGGTGACCTACGATCAGTACTTC
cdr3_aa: CAIRTPGQVTYDQYF

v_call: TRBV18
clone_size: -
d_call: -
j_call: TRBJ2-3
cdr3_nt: TGTGCCAGCTCACCAAACCCTATTGCGGTTAGCACAGATACGCAGTATTTT
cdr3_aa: CASSPNPIAVSTDTQYF

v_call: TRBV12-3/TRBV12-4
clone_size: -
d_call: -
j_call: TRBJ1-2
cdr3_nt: TGTGCCAGCAGTTTAGTGGAGTCCAGTTCCTATGGCTACACCTTC
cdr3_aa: CASSLVESSSYGYTF

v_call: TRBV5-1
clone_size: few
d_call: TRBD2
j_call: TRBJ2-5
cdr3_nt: TGCGCCAGCAGCCTCCTGCCGGGGGGAGAAGAGACCCAGTACTTC
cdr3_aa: CASSLLPGGEETQYF

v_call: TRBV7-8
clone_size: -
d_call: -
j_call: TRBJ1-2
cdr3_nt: TGTGCCAGCAGCCCCGGGGATGGGGGCTATGGCTACACCTTC
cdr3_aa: CASSPGDGGYGYTF

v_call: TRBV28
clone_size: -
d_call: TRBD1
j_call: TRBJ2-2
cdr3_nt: TGTGCCAGCAGTGTACCCGGGACAGGGGGCTGGGAGCTGTTTTTT
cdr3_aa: CASSVPGTGGWELFF

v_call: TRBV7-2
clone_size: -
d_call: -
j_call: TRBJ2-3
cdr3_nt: TGTGCCAGCAGCTTAGGACTTCTGGGCACAGATACGCAGTATTTT
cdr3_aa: CASSLGLLGTDTQYF

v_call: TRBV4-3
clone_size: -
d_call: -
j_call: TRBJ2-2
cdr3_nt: TGCGCCAGCAGCCAAGACAGGGGGGGTGACACCGGGGAGCTGTTTTTT
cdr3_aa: CASSQDRGGDTGELFF

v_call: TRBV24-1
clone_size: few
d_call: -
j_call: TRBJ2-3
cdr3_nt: TGTGCCACCAGTGCCCTGGGGCCTCACCGAATCGTTACGATGGTCTCCGCAGATACGCAGTATTTT
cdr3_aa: CATSALGPHRIVTMVSADTQYF

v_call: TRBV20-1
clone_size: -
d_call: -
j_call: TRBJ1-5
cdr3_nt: TGCAGTGCCTGCAGCGGGAAGTGGGGTCAGCCCCAGCATTTT
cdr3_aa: CSACSGKWGQPQHF

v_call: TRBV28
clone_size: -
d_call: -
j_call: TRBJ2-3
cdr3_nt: TGTGCCAGCAGTTCCTCCGCGGTAGGGCTGACGCAGTATTTT
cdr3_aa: CASSSSAVGLTQYF

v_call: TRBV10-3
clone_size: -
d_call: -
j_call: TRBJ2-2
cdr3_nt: TGTGCCATCAGTGAGTCAGGTGGTTTGGCCGGGGAGCTGTTTTTT
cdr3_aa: CAISESGGLAGELFF

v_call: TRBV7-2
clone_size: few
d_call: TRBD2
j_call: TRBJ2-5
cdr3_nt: TGTGCCAGCAGCCATGAGGGACTAGCTTCGGAGACCCAGTACTTC
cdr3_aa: CASSHEGLASETQYF

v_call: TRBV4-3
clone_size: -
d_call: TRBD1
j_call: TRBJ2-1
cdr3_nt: TGCGCCAGCAGCCAAGAAAGGGACAGGACGATGAGCTCCTACAATGAGCAGTTCTTC
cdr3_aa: CASSQERDRTMSSYNEQFF

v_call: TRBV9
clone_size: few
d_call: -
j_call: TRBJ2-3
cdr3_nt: TGTGCCAGCAGCGTAGTGGACAGCACAGATACGCAGTATTTT
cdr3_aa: CASSVVDSTDTQYF

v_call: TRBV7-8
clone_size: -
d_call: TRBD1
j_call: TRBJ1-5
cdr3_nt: TGTGCCAGCAGCTTAGGCCGGATACAGGGGGCAAACCAGCCCCAGCATTTT
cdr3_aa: CASSLGRIQGANQPQHF

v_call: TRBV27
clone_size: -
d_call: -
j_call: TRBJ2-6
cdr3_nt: TGTGCCAGCAGTTTACTAGGTCACTTAGGGGCCAACGTCCTGACTTTC
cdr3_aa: CASSLLGHLGANVLTF

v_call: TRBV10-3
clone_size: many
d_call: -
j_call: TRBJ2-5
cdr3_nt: TGTGCCATCAGGAAGGCGGGACAAGAGACCCAGTACTTC
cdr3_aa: CAIRKAGQETQYF

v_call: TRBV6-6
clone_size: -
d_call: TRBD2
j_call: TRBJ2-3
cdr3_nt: TGTGCCAGCAGTCCCGAAACTAGCGAGTACACAGATACGCAGTATTTT
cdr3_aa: CASSPETSEYTDTQYF

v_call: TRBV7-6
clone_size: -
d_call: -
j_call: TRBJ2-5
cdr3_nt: TGTGCCAGCAGCACAGGGCCCTACCAAGAGGCCCAGTACTTC
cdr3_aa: CASSTGPYQEAQYF

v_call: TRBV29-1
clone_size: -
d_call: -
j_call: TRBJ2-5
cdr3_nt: TGCAGCGGAGGATCAGGCCAAGAGACCCAGTACTTC
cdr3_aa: CSGGSGQETQYF

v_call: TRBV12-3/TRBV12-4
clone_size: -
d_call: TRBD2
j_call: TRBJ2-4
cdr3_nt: TGTGCCAGCAGTTTGGGGACTAGCGGGGGGCCAGGGGCCAAAAACATTCAGTACTTC
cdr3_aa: CASSLGTSGGPGAKNIQYF

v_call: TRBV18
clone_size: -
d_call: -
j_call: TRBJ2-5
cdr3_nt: TGTGCCAGCTCACGACCTACGTTCCTGGAGACCCAGTACTTC
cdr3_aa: CASSRPTFLETQYF

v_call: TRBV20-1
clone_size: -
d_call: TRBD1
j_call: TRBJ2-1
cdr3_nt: TGCAGTGCCCCACCAACAACAGGGGCTGACAATGAGCAGTTCTTC
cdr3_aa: CSAPPTTGADNEQFF

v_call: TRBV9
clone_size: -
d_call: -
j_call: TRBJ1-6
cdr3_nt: TGTGCCAGCAGCCTGGACCGACTCTCCTATAATTCACCCCTCCACTTT
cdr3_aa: CASSLDRLSYNSPLHF

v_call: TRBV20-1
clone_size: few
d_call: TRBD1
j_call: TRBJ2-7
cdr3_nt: TGCAGTGCTAGAGATCCAGACAGGGCTGGCGAGCAGTACTTC
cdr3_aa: CSARDPDRAGEQYF

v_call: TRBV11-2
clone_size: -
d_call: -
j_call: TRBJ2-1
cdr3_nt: TGTGCCAGCAGCTTAGTGGCTAGCCGCCATGAGCAGTTCTTC
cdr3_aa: CASSLVASRHEQFF

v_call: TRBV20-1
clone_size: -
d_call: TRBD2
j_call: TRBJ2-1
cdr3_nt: TGCAGCCCCCAATCGGGGGGGAGCTCCTACAATGAGCAGTTCTTC
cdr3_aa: CSPQSGGSSYNEQFF

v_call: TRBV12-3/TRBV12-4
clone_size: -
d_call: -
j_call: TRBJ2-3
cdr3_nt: TGTGCCAGCAGGGCGGGAACCAGCACAGATGCGCAGTATTTT
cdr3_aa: CASRAGTSTDAQYF

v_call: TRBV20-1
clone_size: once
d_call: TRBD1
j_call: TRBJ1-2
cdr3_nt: TGCAGTGCTAGATGGGACAGGGGACTGTATGGCTACACCTTC
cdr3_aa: CSARWDRGLYGYTF

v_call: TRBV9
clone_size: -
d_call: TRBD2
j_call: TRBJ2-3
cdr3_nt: TGTGCCAGCAGCGTACCTTCCGGGCGGGGGGGCCAGGGTACGCAGTATTTT
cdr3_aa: CASSVPSGRGGQGTQYF

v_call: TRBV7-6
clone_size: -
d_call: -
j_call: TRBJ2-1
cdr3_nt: TGTGCCAGCAGCTCGTCTGAGCTGGAGCAGTTCTTC
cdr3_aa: CASSSSELEQFF

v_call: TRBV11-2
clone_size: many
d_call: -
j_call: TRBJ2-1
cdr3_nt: TGTGCCAGCAGTTATCTAGTTGGAGCCTACAATGAGCAGTTCTTC
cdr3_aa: CASSYLVGAYNEQFF

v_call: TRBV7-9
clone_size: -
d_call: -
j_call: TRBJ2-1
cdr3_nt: TGTGCCAGCAGCGTAAACCTCCTCGGTGAGCAGTTCTTC
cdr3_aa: CASSVNLLGEQFF

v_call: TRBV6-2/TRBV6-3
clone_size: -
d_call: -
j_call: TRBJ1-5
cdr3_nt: TGTGCCAGCAGTTACCGGCCTTGGCCCCAGCATTTT
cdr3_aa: CASSYRPWPQHF

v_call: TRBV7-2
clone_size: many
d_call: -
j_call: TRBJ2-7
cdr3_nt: TGTGCCAGCAGCTTATCAGTAGCCAAGGACTACGAGCAGTACTTC
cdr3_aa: CASSLSVAKDYEQYF

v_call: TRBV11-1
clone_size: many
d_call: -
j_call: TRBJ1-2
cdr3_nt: TGTGCCAGCAGCTTAGGGCACGGTAATAACTATGGCTACACCTTC
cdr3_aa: CASSLGHGNNYGYTF

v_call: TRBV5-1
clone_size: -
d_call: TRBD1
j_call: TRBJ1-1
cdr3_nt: TGCGCCAGCAGCTTACAGGACAGGGAGGCTGAAGCTTTCTTT
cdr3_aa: CASSLQDREAEAFF

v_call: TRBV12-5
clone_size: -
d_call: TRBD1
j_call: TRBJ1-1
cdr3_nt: TGTGCTAGTGGTAAACCGGGACAGGACACTGAAGCTTTCTTT
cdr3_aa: CASGKPGQDTEAFF

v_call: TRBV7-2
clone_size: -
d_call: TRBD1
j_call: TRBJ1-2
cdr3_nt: TGTGCCAGCAGCCAGATACAGGGGCCCAGCAGTTATGGCTACACCTTC
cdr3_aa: CASSQIQGPSSYGYTF